This TCR beta chain stems from a study of cytomegalovirus exposure and HLA in healthy donors. The PCR ran on 60 Vbeta and 13 Jbeta primers. TCRdb's copy holds only in-frame clones and misses some; the assay was immunoSEQ multiplex PCR. This table has 150,000 to 200,000 clones, about 79% appearing once. As to this clone: Its specificity is not known.

The germline CDR1 and CDR2 sequences are MNHNY and SVGAGI (reference sequence). This CDR3 region has 15 residues. Trimming took 6 bases from V and 0 from J, leaving 12 bases between them. Study-wide findings and caveats: Being productive about 87% or about 30% of the time was typical of most TCR beta V segments in an earlier analysis. CMV serostatus was the sole immune exposure data available.

The source material was PBMCs. The chain is built from TRBV6-6 and TRBJ1-5, with D possibly matching TRBD1 (5 bases). This TCR was recovered from a man between 50 and 59 years old in good health and CMV-seropositive. The chain's CDR3 is CASSPGQVSNQPQHF. The CDR3 DNA is TGTGCCAGCAGCCCCGGACAAGTTAGCAATCAGCCCCAGCATTTT.